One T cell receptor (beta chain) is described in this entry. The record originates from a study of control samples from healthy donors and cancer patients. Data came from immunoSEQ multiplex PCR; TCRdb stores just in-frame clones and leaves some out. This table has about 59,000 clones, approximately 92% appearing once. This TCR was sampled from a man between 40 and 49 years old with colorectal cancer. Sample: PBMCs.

In DNA form, the CDR3 reads TGTGCCAGCAGTGCGACAGGGGTCTCCTACAATGAGCAGTTCTTC. Protein product: CASSATGVSYNEQFF. The chain links TRBV2 to TRBJ2-1, with 8 bases aligning to TRBD1. From germline, CDR1 is SNHLY and CDR2 FYNNEI. This CDR3 comprises 15 residues. The ends lost 4 bases at V and 0 bases at J; junction bases unmatched: 2.